Presented here are 30 T cell receptor beta chains from one specimen sequenced in a study of blood T cell repertoires in COVID-19. Measured with immunoSEQ multiplex PCR; TCRdb has only the in-frame clones, and not every one. This sample yields 50,000 to 55,000 clones, of which about nine tenths are seen a single time; about 14% belongs to the top ten. Sequencing was carried out using peripheral blood. These receptors all come from a man aged 65 to 79 with acute or convalescent COVID-19.

V gene TRBV4-1 combines with J gene TRBJ1-2, with D possibly matching TRBD1 (5 bases). V was shortened by 6 bases and J by 2 bases, with 7 bases between the two germline ends. This CDR3 is built from 12 residues. The germline gives CDR1 MGHRA, CDR2 YSYEKL. DNA for the CDR3: TGCGCCAGCAGGACAGTAAACTATGGCTACACCTTC. It encodes CASRTVNYGYTF.

This clone was seen only once. The chain is built from TRBV28 and TRBJ2-1; TRBD1 aligns across 10 bases. The junction had 9 bases not matched to a gene; V was cut back by 6 bases and J by 4 bases. The CDR3 is 16 residues long. CDR1 and CDR2 (germline): MDHEN, SYDVKM. The CDR3: CASSKLTGGLYNEQFF. The CDR3 region has the DNA TGTGCCAGCAGCAAATTGACAGGGGGCTTGTACAATGAGCAGTTCTTC. Filled out from reference TRBV28 and TRBJ2-1, the complete variable domain reads DVKVTQSSRYLVKRTGEKVFLECVQDMDHENMFWYRQDPGLGLRLIYFSYDVKMKEKGDIPEGYSVSREKKERFSLILESASTNQTSMYLCASSKLTGGLYNEQFFGPGTRLTVL.

The CDR3: CASRIGTYNEQFF. CDR3 coding DNA: TGTGCCAGCAGGATCGGGACTTACAATGAGCAGTTCTTC. The chain carries TRBV5-5 and TRBJ2-1; maybe TRBD2 (6 bases). This CDR3 has 13 residues. Germline V CDR1 and CDR2: SGHKS, YYEKEE (reference sequence). V was cut by 5 bases and J by 4 bases, with 10 bases left in between. Using reference TRBV5-5 and TRBJ2-1 for the parts outside the CDR3, the full variable domain is DAGVTQSPTHLIKTRGQQVTLRCSPISGHKSVSWYQQVLGQGPQFIFQYYEKEERGRGNFPDRFSARQFPNYSSELNVNALLLGDSALYLCASRIGTYNEQFFGPGTRLTVL.

The V and J genes are TRBV2 and TRBJ1-1; the D is unclear. There are 15 residues in the CDR3. V gave up 1 base and J gave up 7 bases, with 16 bases separating them. Germline values: CDR1 SNHLY, CDR2 FYNNEI. CDR3 sequence: CASSEGSGGSDEAFF. The DNA for the CDR3 is TGTGCCAGCAGTGAAGGGTCGGGCGGGAGCGATGAAGCTTTCTTT.

This chain uses TRBV6-5 with TRBJ1-5; D unclear. Germline CDR1 is MNHEY and CDR2 is SVGAGI. Deletions cut 10 bases from V and 1 base from J, with 8 bases between. This CDR3 comprises 12 residues. The CDR3 DNA sequence: TGTGCCACATCCAGGAGCAATCAGCCCCAGCATTTT. It yields the protein CATSRSNQPQHF.

The chain combines TRBV6-2 or TRBV6-3 with TRBJ2-2; 7 bases align to TRBD2. Germline V CDR1 and CDR2: MNHEY, SVGEGT. With V trimmed by 4 bases and J by 1 base, 9 bases remained unmatched. CDR3 size: 17 residues. CDR3 loop: CASSSTGRTKNTGELFF. CDR3 nucleotides: TGTGCCAGCAGTTCCACCGGGAGGACCAAGAACACCGGGGAGCTGTTTTTT.

The chain joins TRBV5-1 to TRBJ2-5, with 11 bases fitting TRBD2. Looked up from germline, CDR1 is SGHRS and CDR2 is YFSETQ. After removal of 0 bases from V and 1 base from J, the junction contained 2 bases not matched to a gene. The CDR3 has 16 amino acids. The CDR3: CASSLVTSGSQETQYF. The CDR3 bases are TGCGCCAGCAGCTTGGTTACTAGCGGGAGCCAAGAGACCCAGTACTTC.

In DNA form, the CDR3 reads TGTGCCAGCAGTTCCTTCTTACTTCGGACAGGGAGTGTGGCAGATACGCAGTATTTT. Amino acids: CASSSFLLRTGSVADTQYF. The rearrangement links TRBV6-2 or TRBV6-3 to TRBJ2-3, with TRBD1 matching over 8 bases. CDR1 is MNHEY and CDR2 is SVGEGT in the germline V gene. With 4 bases clipped from V and 4 bases from J, the junction kept 19 bases outside the gene matches. The length of the CDR3 is 19 residues.

The chain employs TRBV7-2 and TRBJ2-3; TRBD2 matches 7 bases. Germline V gene lookup returns CDR1 SGHTA and CDR2 FQGNSA. Trimming removed 6 bases from V and 5 bases from J; junction bases left unmatched: 8. CDR3 size: 14 residues. The CDR3 DNA reads as TGTGCCAGCAGGCTAGCGGTTTGGGGAGATACGCAGTATTTT. As protein: CASRLAVWGDTQYF. Full variable domain (missing parts from reference TRBV7-2 and TRBJ2-3): GAGVSQSPSNKVTEKGKDVELRCDPISGHTALYWYRQSLGQGLEFLIYFQGNSAPDKSGLPSDRFSAERTGGSVSTLTIQRTQQEDSAVYLCASRLAVWGDTQYFGPGTRLTVL.

This chain links TRBV28 with TRBJ1-5; D possibly corresponds to TRBD1 (6 bases). Germline-derived CDR1 and CDR2 are MDHEN and SYDVKM. V shed 2 bases and J shed 2 bases, with 16 bases lying between them. There are 17 residues in the CDR3. This chain's CDR3 is CASSLKTGPQRNQPQHF. CDR3 DNA sequence: TGTGCCAGCAGTTTAAAGACAGGCCCTCAACGCAATCAGCCCCAGCATTTT.

In this sample, this clone turned up once. This sequence joins TRBV5-5 and TRBJ2-7; a weak D match, TRBD1 (5 bases). The V end lost 4 bases, the J end lost 6 bases, and 17 bases lay between the germline ends. Germline V gives CDR1 SGHKS, CDR2 YYEKEE (reference sequence). This CDR3 spans 14 amino acids. The DNA for the CDR3 is TGTGCCAGCAGCCGTGCAGGGCTTTTAAGCGAGCAGTACGTC. Its protein product is CASSRAGLLSEQYV.

This chain's CDR3 is CASSEYLQGTRHDYGYTF. The CDR3 nucleotides are TGTGCCAGCAGTGAATACCTTCAGGGGACACGGCATGACTATGGCTACACCTTC. J is TRBJ1-2 and V is TRBV6-1; maybe TRBD1 (6 bases). The CDR3 sequence is 18 residues long. In germline, CDR1 is MNHNS, CDR2 SASEGT. The V end lost 2 bases, the J end lost 3 bases, and 22 bases lay between the germline ends.

This clone has only one observation. The J gene is TRBJ1-2, the V gene TRBV5-5, with D possibly matching TRBD1 (5 bases). The CDR3 length is 15 residues. Per the germline V gene, CDR1 is SGHKS and CDR2 is YYEKEE (reference sequence). Deletions cut 5 bases from V and 4 bases from J, with 18 bases between. The CDR3: CASRPEGPGGYGYTF. CDR3 DNA: TGTGCCAGCAGACCTGAAGGTCCCGGGGGCTATGGCTACACCTTC.

The rearrangement uses TRBV19 and TRBJ1-5, with 7 bases that match TRBD1. From germline, CDR1 is LNHDA and CDR2 SQIVND (reference sequence). The junction had 17 bases not matched to a gene; V was cut back by 6 bases and J by 0 bases. CDR3 length: 19 residues. The CDR3 is CASRPRQGRGTYSNQPQHF. Here the CDR3 DNA reads TGTGCCAGTAGACCACGACAGGGACGGGGGACATATAGCAATCAGCCCCAGCATTTT.

This clone was counted only a few times. The chain recombines TRBV27 with TRBJ1-1; D is unresolved. CDR1 is MNHEY and CDR2 is SMNVEV in the germline V gene (reference sequence). The CDR3 covers 14 residues. V gave up 1 base and J gave up 2 bases, with 8 bases separating them. CDR3 nucleotides: TGTGCCAGCAGTTTATTCGAGGGTAACACTGAAGCTTTCTTT. Translating gives CASSLFEGNTEAFF.

The rearrangement uses TRBV5-4 and TRBJ2-2, with a weak D call TRBD2 (6 bases). This CDR3 is built from 15 residues. V was cut by 4 bases and J by 4 bases, with 14 bases left in between. Germline values: CDR1 SGHNT, CDR2 YYREEE (reference sequence). The chain's CDR3 is CASSLGGPSTGELFF. DNA of the CDR3: TGTGCCAGCAGCCTCGGGGGACCAAGCACCGGGGAGCTGTTTTTT.

The CDR3 here is CASSSSTGGTYGYTF. Here the CDR3 DNA reads TGCGCCAGCAGCAGTTCGACAGGGGGCACCTATGGCTACACCTTC. This rearrangement joins TRBV5-1 to TRBJ1-2, with 10 positions matching TRBD1. With V trimmed by 4 bases and J by 4 bases, 7 bases remained unmatched. CDR3 length equals 15 residues. In germline, CDR1 is SGHRS, CDR2 YFSETQ.

This chain links TRBV6-2 or TRBV6-3 with TRBJ2-7; 9 bases align to TRBD1. CDR1 is MNHEY and CDR2 is SVGEGT in the germline V gene. There are 14 residues in the CDR3. Trimming took 0 bases from V and 4 from J; bases not matched to a gene: 1. In DNA, the CDR3 is TGTGCCAGCAGTTACTCTGACAGGGGGTACGAGCAGTACGTC. This codes for CASSYSDRGYEQYV.

The rearrangement uses TRBV9 and TRBJ1-5; D is ambiguous. Germline CDR1 and CDR2: SGDLS and YYNGEE. This CDR3 is 16 amino acids long. Trimming left V 0 bases short and J 2 bases short, with 12 bases between. CDR3 amino acids: CASSVGIGEGNQPQHF. CDR3 bases: TGTGCCAGCAGCGTAGGGATCGGGGAGGGCAATCAGCCCCAGCATTTT.

V and J are TRBV6-2 or TRBV6-3 and TRBJ1-5; 8 positions match TRBD1. Trimming took 0 bases from V and 5 from J; bases not matched to a gene: 3. CDR3 length: 15 amino acids. Germline loops: CDR1 MNHEY, CDR2 SVGEGT. The CDR3 DNA reads as TGTGCCAGCAGTTACTCGACAGGGGTCGATCAGCCCCAGCATTTT. Its translation is CASSYSTGVDQPQHF.

The chain uses TRBV21-1 and TRBJ2-5; the table calls TRBD1, which could not be checked here. TRBV21-1 is a pseudogene segment. The length of the CDR3 is 19 residues. CDR3: CASSKGRGRILWSRETQYF. In DNA, the CDR3 is TGTGCCAGCAGCAAAGGGAGGGGGCGAATATTATGGAGTAGAGAGACCCAGTACTTC.

V usage is TRBV2 and J usage is TRBJ2-2, with 9 bases lining up with TRBD1. Germline-derived CDR1 and CDR2 are SNHLY and FYNNEI. V was pared by 7 bases and J by 5 bases, with 8 bases of the junction left unmatched. The CDR3 contains 15 residues. CDR3 nucleotides: TGTGCCAGCACGTCGGGACAGGGTCGAACCGGGGAGCTGTTTTTT. Translated: CASTSGQGRTGELFF.

The rearrangement joins TRBV5-1 to TRBJ1-2; weak D call: TRBD1 (6 bases). V lost 4 bases, J lost 1 base, and 11 bases lay in between. The CDR3 length is 14 residues. Germline lookup yields CDR1 SGHRS and CDR2 YFSETQ. The CDR3 sequence is CASSPTQGNYGYTF. CDR3 coding DNA: TGCGCCAGCAGCCCCACACAGGGTAACTATGGCTACACCTTC. The full variable domain, its missing parts supplied by reference TRBV5-1 and TRBJ1-2, is KAGVTQTPRYLIKTRGQQVTLSCSPISGHRSVSWYQQTPGQGLQFLFEYFSETQRNKGNFPGRFSGRQFSNSRSEMNVSTLELGDSALYLCASSPTQGNYGYTFGSGTRLTVV.

The chain uses TRBV11-2 and TRBJ2-1, with 8 bases matching TRBD1. The CDR3 has 15 residues. V trimming: 2 bases; J trimming: 4 bases; junction bases outside the gene matches: 4. Germline V gene lookup returns CDR1 SGHAT and CDR2 FQNNGV. CDR3 sequence: CASSLLQGAYNEQFF. CDR3 nucleotide sequence: TGTGCCAGCAGCTTACTCCAGGGGGCTTACAATGAGCAGTTCTTC.

V is TRBV28 and J is TRBJ1-6; the match to TRBD1 covers 8 bases. CDR1 is MDHEN, CDR2 SYDVKM, per germline. This CDR3 contains 17 residues. V shed 3 bases, J shed 8 bases, and the junction held 12 bases outside the gene matches. The CDR3 DNA reads TGTGCCAGCAGTTTTCTGAGAGTGGACAGGGTGGATTCACCCCTCCACTTT. This gives the protein CASSFLRVDRVDSPLHF.

The chain employs TRBV19 and TRBJ1-1, with 11 positions matching TRBD1. This CDR3 region has 15 residues. Germline CDR1 and CDR2: LNHDA and SQIVND (reference sequence). The J segment lost 1 base and the V segment lost 6 bases, leaving 4 bases of the junction unmatched. The CDR3 nucleotides are TGTGCCAGTAGGGGACAGGGGGAACCGAACACTGAAGCTTTCTTT. Translating it yields CASRGQGEPNTEAFF.

The V call is TRBV15, the J call TRBJ2-2; the match to TRBD2 covers 8 bases. Germline assignment: CDR1 LNHNV and CDR2 YYDKDF (reference sequence). V shed 1 base, J shed 4 bases, and the junction held 11 bases outside the gene matches. This CDR3 contains 18 residues. CDR3 bases: TGTGCCACCAGCAGAGGTGGCAGCGGGAGAGGAAGCACCGGGGAGCTGTTTTTT. As protein: CATSRGGSGRGSTGELFF.

This CDR3 is CASSSRLAGDDEQFF. As DNA, the CDR3 is TGTGCCAGCAGCTCTAGACTAGCGGGAGATGATGAGCAGTTCTTC. The chain employs TRBV5-6 and TRBJ2-1, with 12 bases fitting TRBD2. Trimming removed 3 bases from V and 8 bases from J; junction bases left unmatched: 6. The CDR3 totals 15 residues. Per germline, CDR1 SGHDT and CDR2 YYEEEE.

This chain joins TRBV19 and TRBJ1-1; 10 bases are a match to TRBD1. J lost 6 bases, V lost 9 bases, and 10 bases had no gene match. Looked up from germline, CDR1 is LNHDA and CDR2 is SQIVND (reference sequence). The CDR3 is 14 amino acids. The CDR3 here is CASRDRGRDSEAFF. CDR3 DNA: TGTGCCAGCCGCGACAGGGGGCGGGACTCTGAAGCTTTCTTT.

The V and J genes are TRBV15 and TRBJ1-5; possible D gene TRBD1, 5 bases. V was cut by 0 bases and J by 7 bases, with 13 bases left in between. Germline assignment: CDR1 LNHNV and CDR2 YYDKDF (reference sequence). The CDR3 contains 15 residues. For the CDR3, the DNA is TGTGCCACCAGCAGAGATATCGGGGGAAGGCAGCCCCAGCATTTT. It translates to CATSRDIGGRQPQHF.